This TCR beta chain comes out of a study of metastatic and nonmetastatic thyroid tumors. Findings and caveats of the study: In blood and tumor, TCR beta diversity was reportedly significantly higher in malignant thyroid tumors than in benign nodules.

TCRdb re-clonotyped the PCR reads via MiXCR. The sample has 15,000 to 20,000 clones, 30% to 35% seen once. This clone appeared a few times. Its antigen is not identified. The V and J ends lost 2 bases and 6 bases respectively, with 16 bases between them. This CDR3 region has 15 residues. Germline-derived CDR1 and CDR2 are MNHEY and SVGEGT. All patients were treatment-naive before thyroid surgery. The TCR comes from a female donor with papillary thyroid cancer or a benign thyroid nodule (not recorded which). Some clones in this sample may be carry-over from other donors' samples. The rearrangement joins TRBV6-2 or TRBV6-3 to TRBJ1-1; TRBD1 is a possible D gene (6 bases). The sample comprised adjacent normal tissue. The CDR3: CASSYKRGHWAEAFF. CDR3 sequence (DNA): TGTGCCAGCAGTTACAAAAGGGGACATTGGGCTGAAGCTTTCTTT.